The 30 T cell receptor beta chains listed next were all sequenced from one sample in a study of blood T cells in healthy people across ages. Together with a sample-barcoded 5' primer, a J-beta primer mix was included in a second PCR lasting about 7 to 12 cycles. Each CDR3 protein gets one entry after TCRdb re-called the 5' RACE reads with MiXCR. The sample carries hundreds of thousands of distinct CDR3 sequences, more than 20% recorded once. Sequences were obtained from blood. The receptor source for this set is an older man in good health.

V gene TRBV20-1 combines with J gene TRBJ2-7; possibly TRBD2 for D (5 bases). The germline gives CDR1 DFQATT, CDR2 SNEGSKA (reference sequence). This CDR3 is built from 13 residues. The V and J ends lost 0 bases and 3 bases respectively, with 9 bases between them. This CDR3 is CSARDAGFYEQYF. CDR3 sequence (DNA): TGCAGTGCTAGAGATGCGGGTTTCTACGAGCAGTACTTC.

This clonotype was recorded at least ten times. The V and J genes are TRBV6-5 and TRBJ2-1; 11 positions match TRBD2. The V and J ends lost 6 bases and 8 bases, in that order; junction bases with no gene match: 9. The CDR3 spans 15 residues. From germline, CDR1 is MNHEY and CDR2 SVGAGI. CDR3 DNA: TGTGCCAGCAGCACCCTAGCGGGAGGCTTTTATGAGCAGTTCTTC. The encoded protein is CASSTLAGGFYEQFF.

The rearrangement links TRBV27 to TRBJ2-3; 11 bases match TRBD2. This CDR3 contains 16 residues. CDR1 is MNHEY, CDR2 SMNVEV, per germline (reference sequence). J gave up 2 bases and V 6 bases, and 7 bases lay outside the gene matches. CDR3 sequence reads: CASRSTSGSLTDTQYF. The CDR3 DNA reads TGTGCCAGCAGGTCAACTAGCGGGAGTCTCACAGATACGCAGTATTTT.

The gene calls are TRBV5-1 and TRBJ2-1, with 10 bases identical to TRBD1. CDR1 is SGHRS, CDR2 YFSETQ, per germline. The CDR3 extends over 14 amino acids. V gave up 7 bases and J gave up 5 bases; unmatched junction bases: 6. The CDR3 region has the DNA TGCGCCAGCGGAGACAGGGGGCCCAACAATGAGCAGTTCTTC. This encodes CASGDRGPNNEQFF.

Of note for this clonotype: The junction departs from the called germline gene at one end, perhaps through a read error. The chain is built from TRBV6-1 and TRBJ1-4; D perhaps matches TRBD1 (6 bases). Germline V gene lookup returns CDR1 MNHNS and CDR2 SASEGT. The CDR3 has 14 residues. The chain's CDR3 is CAGSLQGPREKLFF. DNA of the CDR3: TGTGCCGGCAGTCTACAGGGTCCCAGGGAAAAACTGTTTTTT.

In its sample, this clonotype was seen a few times. The gene calls are TRBV2 and TRBJ2-5; D gene unclear. The end of the DNA is better explained by TRBJ2-1, so the J call may be wrong. The CDR3 spans 13 residues. The germline gives CDR1 SNHLY, CDR2 FYNNEI. The CDR3 nucleotides are TGTGCCAGCAGTGAAGCTGGAAGGAATGAGCAGTTCTTC. Translation gives CASSEAGRNEQFF.

The chain employs TRBV11-2 and TRBJ2-7; 7 positions match TRBD2. Germline V gives CDR1 SGHAT, CDR2 FQNNGV. This CDR3 has 14 residues. Trimming took 5 bases from V and 2 from J; bases not matched to a gene: 6. The CDR3 reads CASSLAADTYEQYF. CDR3 DNA sequence: TGTGCCAGCAGCCTAGCGGCGGATACCTACGAGCAGTACTTC.

V and J are TRBV5-1 and TRBJ2-5; 14 bases map to TRBD2. Losses at the gene ends were 4 bases for V and 3 bases for J; bases not matched to a gene: 14. Germline lookup yields CDR1 SGHRS and CDR2 YFSETQ. This CDR3 contains 19 residues. CDR3 sequence: CASSPGLAGGSFMEETQYF. DNA of the CDR3: TGCGCCAGCAGCCCAGGACTAGCGGGAGGTTCATTTATGGAAGAGACCCAGTACTTC. Full variable domain (outside the CDR3, taken from reference TRBV5-1 and TRBJ2-5): KAGVTQTPRYLIKTRGQQVTLSCSPISGHRSVSWYQQTPGQGLQFLFEYFSETQRNKGNFPGRFSGRQFSNSRSEMNVSTLELGDSALYLCASSPGLAGGSFMEETQYFGPGTRLLVL.

The chain is built from TRBV12-3 or TRBV12-4 and TRBJ2-3; no definite D call. Deletions cut 7 bases from V and 6 bases from J, with 20 bases between. This CDR3 spans 15 amino acids. CDR3: CASNPGPRATDTQYF. For the CDR3, the DNA is TGTGCCAGCAATCCTGGTCCAAGGGCTACGGATACGCAGTATTTT.

This clonotype was picked up a small number of times. V usage is TRBV29-1 and J usage is TRBJ2-3; TRBD1 might be the D (6 bases). The V and J ends lost 4 bases and 5 bases respectively, with 16 bases between them. The CDR3 has 14 amino acids. Germline V lookup: CDR1 SQVTM, CDR2 ANQGSEA. The CDR3 coding sequence is TGCAGCGTTGTTTCGCCACAGGGCGGAGATACGCAGTATTTT. Translation gives CSVVSPQGGDTQYF.

About this clonotype itself: As the CDR3 is not closed by the conserved phenylalanine or tryptophan, this likely results from a read error. It is unclear where the CDR3 begins or ends on the DNA, so no DNA is shown, and the CDR3 is as TCRdb lists it. The V call is TRBV12-3 or TRBV12-4, the J call TRBJ2-3. Ends included, the CDR3 has 12 residues. The CDR3 region is CASSLSTDTQYS.

The chain recombines TRBV9 with TRBJ2-7; D possibly corresponds to TRBD2 (5 bases). The V gene's germline CDR1 is SGDLS and CDR2 YYNGEE. This CDR3 spans 15 amino acids. Trimming cost V 4 bases and J 3 bases, with 17 bases left between them. The CDR3 loop is CASSPSDSGNYEQYF. In DNA form, the CDR3 reads TGTGCCAGCAGCCCTTCGGATTCGGGAAACTACGAGCAGTACTTC.

This clonotype was picked up a small number of times. The CDR3 DNA sequence: TGTGCCAGCAGCTTGACTCTACGAGGTAATGAGCAGTTCTTC. Amino acid sequence: CASSLTLRGNEQFF. The genes are TRBV5-4 and TRBJ2-1, with unresolved D. Germline V lookup: CDR1 SGHNT, CDR2 YYREEE (reference sequence). V was clipped by 1 base and J by 7 bases, with 12 bases between them. This CDR3 is built from 14 residues. The full variable domain, in which reference TRBV5-4 and TRBJ2-1 provide the parts outside the CDR3, is ETGVTQSPTHLIKTRGQQVTLRCSSQSGHNTVSWYQQALGQGPQFIFQYYREEENGRGNFPPRFSGLQFPNYSSELNVNALELDDSALYLCASSLTLRGNEQFFGPGTRLTVL.

This clonotype was recorded many times. V and J are TRBV5-1 and TRBJ2-5, with 8 nucleotides matching TRBD1. This CDR3 region has 13 residues. From germline, CDR1 is SGHRS and CDR2 YFSETQ. V was pared by 5 bases and J by 4 bases, with 4 bases of the junction left unmatched. The DNA of the CDR3 is TGCGCCAGCAGAATGGGGACAGGAGAGACCCAGTACTTC. It translates to CASRMGTGETQYF.

This clonotype was observed many times. This chain links TRBV20-1 with TRBJ2-5; 11 nucleotides agree with TRBD2. After removal of 6 bases from V and 1 base from J, the junction contained 22 bases not matched to a gene. The CDR3 length is 20 residues. Germline V gene sequence: CDR1 DFQATT, CDR2 SNEGSKA (reference sequence). Here the CDR3 DNA reads TGCAGTGCGGCCCTACTAGCGGGAGAATCCCAAAAGACCTTCCAAGAGACCCAGTACTTC. Residues: CSAALLAGESQKTFQETQYF.

This clonotype was seen only a few times. The chain uses TRBV5-6 and TRBJ2-1; 8 bases line up with TRBD2. The trim removed 6 bases at V and 4 bases at J, leaving 6 bases unmatched. CDR1 is SGHDT, CDR2 YYEEEE, per germline. The CDR3 length is 14 residues. The CDR3 DNA reads as TGTGCCAGCACCACCGGGACTAGTTACAATGAGCAGTTCTTC. Translating it yields CASTTGTSYNEQFF.

This clonotype was recorded a few times. This chain joins TRBV5-1 and TRBJ2-1; TRBD2 aligns across 8 bases. With V trimmed by 4 bases and J by 5 bases, 5 bases remained unmatched. In germline, CDR1 is SGHRS, CDR2 YFSETQ. The CDR3 is 14 amino acids. CDR3 sequence reads: CASSAGLVNNEQFF. The DNA of the CDR3 is TGCGCCAGCAGCGCGGGACTAGTTAACAATGAGCAGTTCTTC. Filled out from reference TRBV5-1 and TRBJ2-1, the complete variable domain reads KAGVTQTPRYLIKTRGQQVTLSCSPISGHRSVSWYQQTPGQGLQFLFEYFSETQRNKGNFPGRFSGRQFSNSRSEMNVSTLELGDSALYLCASSAGLVNNEQFFGPGTRLTVL.

V gene TRBV28 combines with J gene TRBJ1-3, with a tentative D call TRBD1 (5 bases). Trimming removed 4 bases from V and 4 bases from J, with 23 bases in between. Germline V gene sequence: CDR1 MDHEN, CDR2 SYDVKM. This CDR3 contains 18 residues. The CDR3 here is CASSSLGGIGVGGNTIYF. The CDR3 DNA reads TGTGCCAGCAGTTCTCTCGGCGGGATAGGGGTCGGGGGAAACACCATATATTTT.

This clonotype turned up a few times. The DNA of the CDR3 is TGTGCCAGCAGTTTACTTGGCGGGAACTACGAGCAGTACTTC. Protein product: CASSLLGGNYEQYF. The chain links TRBV28 to TRBJ2-7; TRBD2 is a possible D gene (6 bases). CDR1 is MDHEN and CDR2 is SYDVKM in the germline V gene. Trimming shortened V by 2 bases and J by 3 bases, and 11 bases separated the two germline ends. This CDR3 comprises 14 residues. Supplemented by reference TRBV28 and TRBJ2-7, the full variable domain reads DVKVTQSSRYLVKRTGEKVFLECVQDMDHENMFWYRQDPGLGLRLIYFSYDVKMKEKGDIPEGYSVSREKKERFSLILESASTNQTSMYLCASSLLGGNYEQYFGPGTRLTVT.

The chain links TRBV12-3 or TRBV12-4 to TRBJ1-6; D is uncertain. The ends were cut back, 1 base at V and 7 bases at J, with 11 bases in the middle. This CDR3 spans 15 amino acids. The CDR3 DNA is TGTGCCAGCAGTTTAGAGAGTCTGGCCAATTCACCCCTCCACTTT. Protein sequence: CASSLESLANSPLHF.

Worth noting for this clonotype: The missing conserved phenylalanine or tryptophan at the end of this CDR3 makes a read error likely. J is TRBJ2-7 and V is TRBV5-5; 10 bases are shared with TRBD2. Germline V gives CDR1 SGHKS, CDR2 YYEKEE (reference sequence). V was clipped by 4 bases and J by 5 bases; unmatched bases: 9. The CDR3 runs 15 residues. CDR3 in amino acids: CASSPITSGIHEQYL. CDR3 bases: TGTGCCAGCAGCCCTATTACTAGCGGGATCCACGAGCAGTACCTC.

The DNA of the CDR3 is TGCAGTGCTAGCACTTTTAGCGGACTCACAGATACGCAGTATTTT. Amino acids: CSASTFSGLTDTQYF. The chain is built from TRBV20-1 and TRBJ2-3; TRBD2 is a possible D gene (6 bases). CDR1 DFQATT and CDR2 SNEGSKA come from the germline V gene (reference sequence). The V end lost 3 bases, the J end lost 2 bases, and 15 bases lay between the germline ends. This CDR3 is built from 15 residues.

This chain connects TRBV6-1 to TRBJ2-5; D is unresolved. This CDR3 spans 13 amino acids. The germline V gene has CDR1 MNHNS and CDR2 SASEGT. Deletions cut 1 base from V and 5 bases from J, with 8 bases between. The CDR3 loop is CASSEGLSETQYF. DNA of the CDR3: TGTGCCAGCAGTGAAGGGCTATCGGAGACCCAGTACTTC.

CDR3 sequence (DNA): TGTGCCAGCAGCCTGGGTTCGGGGGTCGACACTGAAGCTTTCTTT. Amino acids: CASSLGSGVDTEAFF. The chain carries TRBV3-1 and TRBJ1-1; D possibly corresponds to TRBD1 (5 bases). Germline V gene sequence: CDR1 LGHDT, CDR2 YNNKEL (reference sequence). Trimming removed 4 bases from V and 3 bases from J, with 15 bases in between. This CDR3 spans 15 amino acids. The full variable domain, its missing parts supplied by reference TRBV3-1 and TRBJ1-1, is DTAVSQTPKYLVTQMGNDKSIKCEQNLGHDTMYWYKQDSKKFLKIMFSYNNKELIINETVPNRFSPKSPDKAHLNLHINSLELGDSAVYFCASSLGSGVDTEAFFGQGTRLTVV.

The rearrangement links TRBV10-3 to TRBJ1-1; D possibly corresponds to TRBD1 (6 bases). This CDR3 region has 13 residues. V was pared by 6 bases and J by 0 bases, with 8 bases between. Germline values: CDR1 ENHRY, CDR2 SYGVKD. This CDR3 is CAIRTGLNTEAFF. The CDR3 coding sequence is TGTGCCATCAGGACAGGACTGAACACTGAAGCTTTCTTT.

The chain recombines TRBV2 with TRBJ1-1, with D hard to call. CDR3 size: 13 residues. V dropped 6 bases and J dropped 1 base, with 9 bases sitting between them. Germline V gene lookup returns CDR1 SNHLY and CDR2 FYNNEI. The CDR3 region is CASRLTKNTEAFF. The DNA for the CDR3 is TGTGCCAGCAGGCTAACCAAGAACACTGAAGCTTTCTTT.

This clonotype was counted between two and nine times. In DNA, the CDR3 is TGCGCCAGCAGCTTGTCGGCTAGCGGACCCTACGAGCAGTACTTC. Translated, it gives CASSLSASGPYEQYF. V and J are TRBV5-1 and TRBJ2-7; 7 nucleotides agree with TRBD2. V lost 1 base and J lost 2; bases outside the gene matches: 6. Germline-derived CDR1 and CDR2 are SGHRS and YFSETQ. CDR3 length: 15 amino acids.

The sample holds many counts of this clonotype. The rearrangement joins TRBV9 to TRBJ2-5, with D maybe TRBD1 (5 bases). This CDR3 region has 15 residues. V lost 3 bases, J lost 4 bases, and 16 bases lay in between. Germline V gene data show CDR1 as SGDLS and CDR2 as YYNGEE. The CDR3 reads CASSAQQGRGETQYF. The CDR3 nucleotides are TGTGCCAGCAGCGCCCAGCAGGGAAGAGGAGAGACCCAGTACTTC.

V usage is TRBV9 and J usage is TRBJ2-5; 10 nucleotides agree with TRBD1. Germline CDR1 reads SGDLS; CDR2 reads YYNGEE. The trim removed 3 bases at V and 5 bases at J, leaving 13 bases unmatched. CDR3 length equals 17 residues. CDR3 sequence reads: CASSASGTGVVSETQYF. For the CDR3, the DNA is TGTGCCAGCAGCGCTTCCGGGACAGGGGTCGTTTCGGAGACCCAGTACTTC.

Only a few counts were recorded for this clonotype. CDR3 bases: TGTGCCAGCAGCTTAACAGCCCAGTCCGGCGAGCAGTACTTC. It is translated as CASSLTAQSGEQYF. The chain combines TRBV11-3 with TRBJ2-7; D remains unclear. This CDR3 is built from 14 residues. The germline V gene has CDR1 SGHNT and CDR2 YENEEA. Trimming removed 2 bases at V and 6 bases at J, with 14 bases between.